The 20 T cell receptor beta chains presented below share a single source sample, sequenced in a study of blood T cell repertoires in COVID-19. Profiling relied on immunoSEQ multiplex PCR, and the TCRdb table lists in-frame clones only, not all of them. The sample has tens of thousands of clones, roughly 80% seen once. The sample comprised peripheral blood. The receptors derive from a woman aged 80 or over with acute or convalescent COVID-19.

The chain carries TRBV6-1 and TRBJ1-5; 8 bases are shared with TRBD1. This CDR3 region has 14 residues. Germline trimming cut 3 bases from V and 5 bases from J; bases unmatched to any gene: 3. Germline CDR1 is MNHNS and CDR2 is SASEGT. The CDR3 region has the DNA TGTGCCAGCAGTGATCCAGGGGGCCATCAGCCCCAGCATTTT. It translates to CASSDPGGHQPQHF.

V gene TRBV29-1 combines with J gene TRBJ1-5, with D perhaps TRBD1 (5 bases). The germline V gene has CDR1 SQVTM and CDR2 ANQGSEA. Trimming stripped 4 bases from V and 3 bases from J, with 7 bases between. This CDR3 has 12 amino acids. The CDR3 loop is CSVGQINQPQHF. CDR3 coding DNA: TGCAGCGTTGGACAGATCAATCAGCCCCAGCATTTT.

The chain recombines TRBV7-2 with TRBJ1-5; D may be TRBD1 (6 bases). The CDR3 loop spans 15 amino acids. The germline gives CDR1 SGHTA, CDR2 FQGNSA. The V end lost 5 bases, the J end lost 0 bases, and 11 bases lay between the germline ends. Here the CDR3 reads CASSPGAFSNQPQHF. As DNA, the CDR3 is TGTGCCAGCAGCCCAGGGGCCTTTAGCAATCAGCCCCAGCATTTT.

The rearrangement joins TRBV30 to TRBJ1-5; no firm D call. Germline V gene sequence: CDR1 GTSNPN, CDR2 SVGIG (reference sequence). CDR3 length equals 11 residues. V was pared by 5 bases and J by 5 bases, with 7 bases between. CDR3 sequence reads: CAWGTDQPQHF. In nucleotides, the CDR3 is TGTGCCTGGGGCACGGATCAGCCCCAGCATTTT.

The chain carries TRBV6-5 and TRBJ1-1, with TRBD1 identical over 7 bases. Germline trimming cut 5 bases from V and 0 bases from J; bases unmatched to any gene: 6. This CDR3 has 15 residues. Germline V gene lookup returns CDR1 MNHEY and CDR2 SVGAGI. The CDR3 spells CASSRQGIMNTEAFF. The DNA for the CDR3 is TGTGCCAGCAGTCGACAGGGAATCATGAACACTGAAGCTTTCTTT.

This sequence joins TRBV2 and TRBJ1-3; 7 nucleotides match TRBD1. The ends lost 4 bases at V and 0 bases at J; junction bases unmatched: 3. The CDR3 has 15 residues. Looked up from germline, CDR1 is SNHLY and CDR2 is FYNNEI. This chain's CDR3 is CASSVKGASGNTIYF. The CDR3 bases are TGTGCCAGCAGTGTAAAGGGGGCCTCTGGAAACACCATATATTTT.

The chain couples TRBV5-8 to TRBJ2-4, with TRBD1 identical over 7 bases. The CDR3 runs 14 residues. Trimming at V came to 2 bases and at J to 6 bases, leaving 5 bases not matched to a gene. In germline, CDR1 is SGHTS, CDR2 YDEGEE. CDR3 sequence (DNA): TGTGCCAGCAGCTTAGGCAGGGGGAGAAACATTCAGTACTTC. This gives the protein CASSLGRGRNIQYF.

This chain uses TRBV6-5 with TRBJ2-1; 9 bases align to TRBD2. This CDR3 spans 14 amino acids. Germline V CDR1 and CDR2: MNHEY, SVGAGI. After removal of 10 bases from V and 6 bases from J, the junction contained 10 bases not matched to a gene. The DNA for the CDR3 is TGTGCCACCAAGCAGGGACTAGCTTCCAATGAGCAGTTCTTC. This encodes CATKQGLASNEQFF.

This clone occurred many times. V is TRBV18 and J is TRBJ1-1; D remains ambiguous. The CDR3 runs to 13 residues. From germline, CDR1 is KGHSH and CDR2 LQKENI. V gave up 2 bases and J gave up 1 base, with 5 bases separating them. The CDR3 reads CASSPRENTEAFF. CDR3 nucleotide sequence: TGTGCCAGCTCACCAAGAGAGAACACTGAAGCTTTCTTT.

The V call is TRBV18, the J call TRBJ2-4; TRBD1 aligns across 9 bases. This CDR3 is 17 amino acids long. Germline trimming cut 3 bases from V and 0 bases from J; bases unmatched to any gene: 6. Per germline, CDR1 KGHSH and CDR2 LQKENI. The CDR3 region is CASSPEQGALAKNIQYF. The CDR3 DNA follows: TGTGCCAGCTCACCGGAACAGGGGGCTTTAGCCAAAAACATTCAGTACTTC. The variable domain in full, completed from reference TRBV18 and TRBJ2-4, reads NAGVMQNPRHLVRRRGQEARLRCSPMKGHSHVYWYRQLPEEGLKFMVYLQKENIIDESGMPKERFSAEFPKEGPSILRIQQVVRGDSAAYFCASSPEQGALAKNIQYFGAGTRLSVL.

The CDR3 reads CASSTGQWEMNTEAFF. The CDR3 bases are TGTGCCAGCAGCACCGGACAGTGGGAGATGAACACTGAAGCTTTCTTT. The chain combines TRBV5-8 with TRBJ1-1; possible D gene TRBD1, 6 bases. The CDR3 sequence is 16 residues long. The V end lost 4 bases, the J end lost 0 bases, and 16 bases lay between the germline ends. Germline CDR1 and CDR2: SGHTS and YDEGEE.

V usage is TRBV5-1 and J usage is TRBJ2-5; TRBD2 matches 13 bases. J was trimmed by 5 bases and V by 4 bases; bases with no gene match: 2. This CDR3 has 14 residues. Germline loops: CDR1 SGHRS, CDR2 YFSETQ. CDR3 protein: CASSTTSGGETQYF. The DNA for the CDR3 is TGCGCCAGCAGCACGACTAGCGGGGGGGAGACCCAGTACTTC.

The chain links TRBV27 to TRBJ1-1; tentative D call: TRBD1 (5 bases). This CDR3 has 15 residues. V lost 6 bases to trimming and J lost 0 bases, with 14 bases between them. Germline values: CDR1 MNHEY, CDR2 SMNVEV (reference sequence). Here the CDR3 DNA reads TGTGCCAGCAGCCGAAAGGACAACATGAACACTGAAGCTTTCTTT. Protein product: CASSRKDNMNTEAFF.

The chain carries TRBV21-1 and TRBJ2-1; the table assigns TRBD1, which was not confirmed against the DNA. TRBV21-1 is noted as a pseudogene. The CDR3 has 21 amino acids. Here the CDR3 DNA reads TGTGCCAGCAGCAAAAGATTAAAACCGCAGGGGCGAAGTCCTTGCTACAATGAGCAGTTCTTC. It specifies CASSKRLKPQGRSPCYNEQFF.

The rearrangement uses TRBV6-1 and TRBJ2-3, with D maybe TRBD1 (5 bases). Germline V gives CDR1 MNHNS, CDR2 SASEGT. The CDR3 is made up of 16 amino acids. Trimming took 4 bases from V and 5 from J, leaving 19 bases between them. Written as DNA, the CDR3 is TGTGCCAGCAGTGTAGAAAGGGGCTTAGGTTTAGATACGCAGTATTTT. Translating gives CASSVERGLGLDTQYF.

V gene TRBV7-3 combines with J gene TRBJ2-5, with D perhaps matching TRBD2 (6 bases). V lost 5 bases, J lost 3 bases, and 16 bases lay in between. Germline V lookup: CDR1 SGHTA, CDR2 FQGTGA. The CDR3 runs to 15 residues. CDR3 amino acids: CASSPTGLIKETQYF. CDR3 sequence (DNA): TGTGCCAGCAGCCCTACGGGACTGATCAAAGAGACCCAGTACTTC.

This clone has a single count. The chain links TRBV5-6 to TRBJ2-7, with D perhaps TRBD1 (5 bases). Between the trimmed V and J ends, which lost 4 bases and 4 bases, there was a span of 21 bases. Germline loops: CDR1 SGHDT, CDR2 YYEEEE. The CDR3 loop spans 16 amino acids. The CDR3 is CASSQGPATAPYEQYF. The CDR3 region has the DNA TGTGCCAGCAGCCAGGGTCCGGCCACAGCTCCGTACGAGCAGTACTTC.

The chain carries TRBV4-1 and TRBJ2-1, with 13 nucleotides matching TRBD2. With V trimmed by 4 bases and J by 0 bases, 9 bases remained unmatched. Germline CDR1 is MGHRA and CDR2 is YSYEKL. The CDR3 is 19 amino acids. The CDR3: CASSPRTSGGPSSYNEQFF. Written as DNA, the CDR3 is TGCGCCAGCAGCCCCAGGACTAGCGGGGGCCCGAGCTCCTACAATGAGCAGTTCTTC.

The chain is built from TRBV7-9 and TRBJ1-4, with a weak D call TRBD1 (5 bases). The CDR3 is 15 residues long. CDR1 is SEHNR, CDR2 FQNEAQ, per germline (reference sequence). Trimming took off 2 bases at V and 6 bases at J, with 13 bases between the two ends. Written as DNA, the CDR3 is TGTGCCAGCAGCTTAAAAGGGGTCAAGGATGAAAAACTGTTTTTT. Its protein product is CASSLKGVKDEKLFF.

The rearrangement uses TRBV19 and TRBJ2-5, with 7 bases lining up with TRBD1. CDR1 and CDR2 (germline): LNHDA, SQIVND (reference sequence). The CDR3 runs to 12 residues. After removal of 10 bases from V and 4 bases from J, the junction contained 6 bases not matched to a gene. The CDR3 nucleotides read TGTGCCACCAGGGACAGCGGAGAGACCCAGTACTTC. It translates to CATRDSGETQYF.